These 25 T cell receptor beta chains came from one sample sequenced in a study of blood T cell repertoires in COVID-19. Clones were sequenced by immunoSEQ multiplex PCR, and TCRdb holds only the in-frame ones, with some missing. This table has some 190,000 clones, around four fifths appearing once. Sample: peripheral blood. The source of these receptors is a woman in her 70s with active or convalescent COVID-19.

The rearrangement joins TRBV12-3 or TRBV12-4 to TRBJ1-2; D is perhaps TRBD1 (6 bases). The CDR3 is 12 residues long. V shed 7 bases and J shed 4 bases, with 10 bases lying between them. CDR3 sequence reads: CASTRGIYGYTF. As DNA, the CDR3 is TGTGCCAGCACCAGGGGCATCTATGGCTACACCTTC.

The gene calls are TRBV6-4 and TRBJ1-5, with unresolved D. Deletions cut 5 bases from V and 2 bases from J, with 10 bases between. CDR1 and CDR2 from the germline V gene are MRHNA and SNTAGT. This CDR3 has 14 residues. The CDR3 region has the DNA TGTGCCAGCAGTCTTCACATGGGCAATCAGCCCCAGCATTTT. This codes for CASSLHMGNQPQHF.

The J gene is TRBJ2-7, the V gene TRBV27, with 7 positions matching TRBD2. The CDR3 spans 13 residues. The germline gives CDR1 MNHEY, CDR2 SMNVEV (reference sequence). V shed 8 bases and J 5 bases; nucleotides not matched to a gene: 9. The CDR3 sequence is CASRYLADDEQYF. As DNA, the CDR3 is TGTGCCAGCCGGTATCTAGCGGATGACGAGCAGTACTTC.

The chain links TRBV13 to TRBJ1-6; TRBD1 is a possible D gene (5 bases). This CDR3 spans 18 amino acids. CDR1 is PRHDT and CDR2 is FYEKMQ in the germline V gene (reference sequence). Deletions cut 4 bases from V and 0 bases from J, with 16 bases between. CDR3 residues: CASSSGRQGDSYNSPLHF. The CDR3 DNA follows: TGTGCCAGCAGCTCCGGCCGTCAGGGTGACTCCTATAATTCACCCCTCCACTTT.

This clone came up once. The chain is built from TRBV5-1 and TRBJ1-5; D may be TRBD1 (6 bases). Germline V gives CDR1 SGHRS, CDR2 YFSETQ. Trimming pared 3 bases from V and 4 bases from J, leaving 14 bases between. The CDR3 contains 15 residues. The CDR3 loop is CASSSDGQPNQPQHF. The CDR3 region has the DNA TGCGCCAGCAGCTCGGATGGACAGCCGAATCAGCCCCAGCATTTT.

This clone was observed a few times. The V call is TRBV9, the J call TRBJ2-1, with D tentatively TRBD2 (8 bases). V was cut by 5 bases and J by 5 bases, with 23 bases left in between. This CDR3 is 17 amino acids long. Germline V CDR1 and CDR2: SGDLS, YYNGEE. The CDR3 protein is CASSPYRGGTRNNEQFF. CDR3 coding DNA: TGTGCCAGCAGTCCCTACAGGGGAGGGACTAGGAACAATGAGCAGTTCTTC.

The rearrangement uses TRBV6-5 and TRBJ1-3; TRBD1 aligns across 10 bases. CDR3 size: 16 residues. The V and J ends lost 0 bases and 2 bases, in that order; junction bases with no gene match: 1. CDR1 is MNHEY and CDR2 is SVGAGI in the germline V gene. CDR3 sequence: CASSYSDRGAGNTIYF. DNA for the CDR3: TGTGCCAGCAGTTACTCGGACAGGGGGGCTGGAAACACCATATATTTT.

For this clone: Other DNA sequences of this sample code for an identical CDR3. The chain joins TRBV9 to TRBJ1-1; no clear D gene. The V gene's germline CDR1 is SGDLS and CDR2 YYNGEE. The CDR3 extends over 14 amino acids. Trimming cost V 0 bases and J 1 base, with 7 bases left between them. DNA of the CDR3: TGTGCCAGCAGCGTAGCCCCGGGGAACACTGAAGCTTTCTTT. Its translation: CASSVAPGNTEAFF.

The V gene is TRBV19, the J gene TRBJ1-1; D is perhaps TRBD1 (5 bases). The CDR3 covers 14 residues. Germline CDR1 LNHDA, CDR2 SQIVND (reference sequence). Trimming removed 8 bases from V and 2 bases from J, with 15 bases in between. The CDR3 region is CASLVLGGNTEAFF. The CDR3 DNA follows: TGTGCCAGTTTAGTCCTCGGGGGAAACACTGAAGCTTTCTTT.

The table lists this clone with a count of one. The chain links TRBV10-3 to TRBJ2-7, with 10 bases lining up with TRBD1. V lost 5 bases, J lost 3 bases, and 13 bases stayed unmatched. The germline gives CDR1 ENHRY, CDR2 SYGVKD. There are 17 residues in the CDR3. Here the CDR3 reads CAISSGQGRYSSYEQYF. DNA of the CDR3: TGTGCCATCAGTTCGGGACAGGGGAGGTATAGTAGCTACGAGCAGTACTTC.

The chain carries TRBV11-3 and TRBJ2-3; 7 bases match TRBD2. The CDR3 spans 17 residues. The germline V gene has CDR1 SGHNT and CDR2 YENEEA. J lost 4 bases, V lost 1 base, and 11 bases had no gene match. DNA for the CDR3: TGTGCCAGCAGCTTAGGTAATCGCGGGAGAGTCGCAGATACGCAGTATTTT. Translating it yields CASSLGNRGRVADTQYF.

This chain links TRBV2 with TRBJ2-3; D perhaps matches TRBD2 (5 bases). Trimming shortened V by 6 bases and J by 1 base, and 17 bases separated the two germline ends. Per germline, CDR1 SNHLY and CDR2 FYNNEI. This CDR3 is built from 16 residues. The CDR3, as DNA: TGTGCCAGCAGCGCCCGTCTGCGGGCGGGCACAGATACGCAGTATTTT. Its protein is CASSARLRAGTDTQYF.

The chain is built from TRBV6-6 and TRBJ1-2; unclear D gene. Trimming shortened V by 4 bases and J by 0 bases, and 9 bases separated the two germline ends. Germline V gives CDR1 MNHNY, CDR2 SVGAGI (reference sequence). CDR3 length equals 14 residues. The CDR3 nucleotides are TGTGCCAGCAGTTTGGGAGGGTCTAACTATGGCTACACCTTC. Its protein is CASSLGGSNYGYTF.

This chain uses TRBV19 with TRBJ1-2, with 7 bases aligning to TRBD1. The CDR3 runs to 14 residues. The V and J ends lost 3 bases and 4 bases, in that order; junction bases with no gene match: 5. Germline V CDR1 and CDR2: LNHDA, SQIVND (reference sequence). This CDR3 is CASSIATGTYGYTF. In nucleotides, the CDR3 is TGTGCCAGTAGTATCGCGACAGGGACCTATGGCTACACCTTC.

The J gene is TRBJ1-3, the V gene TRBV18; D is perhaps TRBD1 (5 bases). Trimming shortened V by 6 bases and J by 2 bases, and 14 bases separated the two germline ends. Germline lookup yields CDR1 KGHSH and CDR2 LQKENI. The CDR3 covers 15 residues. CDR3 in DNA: TGTGCCAGCTCGGTAGGGGCCCCTCCTGGAAACACCATATATTTT. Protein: CASSVGAPPGNTIYF.

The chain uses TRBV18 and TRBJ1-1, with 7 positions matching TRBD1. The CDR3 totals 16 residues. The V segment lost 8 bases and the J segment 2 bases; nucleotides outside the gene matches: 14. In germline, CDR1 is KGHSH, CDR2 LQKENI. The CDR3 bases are TGTGCCAGCCGGAGGGGCCGGGACAGATTCAACACTGAAGCTTTCTTT. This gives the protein CASRRGRDRFNTEAFF.

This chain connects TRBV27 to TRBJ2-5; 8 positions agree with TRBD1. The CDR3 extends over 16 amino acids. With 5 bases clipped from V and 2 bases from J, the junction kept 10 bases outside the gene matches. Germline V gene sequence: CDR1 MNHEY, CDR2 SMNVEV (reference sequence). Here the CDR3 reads CASSATPDRVQETQYF. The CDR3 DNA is TGTGCCAGCAGTGCTACCCCGGACAGGGTGCAAGAGACCCAGTACTTC.

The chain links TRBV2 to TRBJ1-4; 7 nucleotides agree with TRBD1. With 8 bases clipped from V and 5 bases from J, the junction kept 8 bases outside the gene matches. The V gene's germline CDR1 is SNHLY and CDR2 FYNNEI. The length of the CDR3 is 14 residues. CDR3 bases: TGTGCCAGCCTCCACAGGGGAGAGAATGAAAAACTGTTTTTT. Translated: CASLHRGENEKLFF.

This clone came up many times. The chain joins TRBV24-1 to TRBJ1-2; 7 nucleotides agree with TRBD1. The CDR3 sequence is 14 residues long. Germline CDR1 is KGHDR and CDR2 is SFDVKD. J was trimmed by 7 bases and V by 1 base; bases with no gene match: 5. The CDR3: CATSDFDRAGGYTF. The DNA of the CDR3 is TGTGCCACCAGTGATTTCGACAGGGCAGGTGGCTACACCTTC.

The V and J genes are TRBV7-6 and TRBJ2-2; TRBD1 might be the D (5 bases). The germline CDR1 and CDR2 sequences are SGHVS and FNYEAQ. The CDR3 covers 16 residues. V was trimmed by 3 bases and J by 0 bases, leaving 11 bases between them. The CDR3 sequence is CASSLDMFANTGELFF. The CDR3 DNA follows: TGTGCCAGCAGCTTGGACATGTTCGCGAACACCGGGGAGCTGTTTTTT.

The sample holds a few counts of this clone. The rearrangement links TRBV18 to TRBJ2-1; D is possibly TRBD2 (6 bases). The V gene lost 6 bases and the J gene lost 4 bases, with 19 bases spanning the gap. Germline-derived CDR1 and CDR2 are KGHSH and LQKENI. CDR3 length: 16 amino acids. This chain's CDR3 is CASSNSRDSTYNEQFF. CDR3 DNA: TGTGCCAGCTCCAACTCCCGGGACTCGACTTACAATGAGCAGTTCTTC.

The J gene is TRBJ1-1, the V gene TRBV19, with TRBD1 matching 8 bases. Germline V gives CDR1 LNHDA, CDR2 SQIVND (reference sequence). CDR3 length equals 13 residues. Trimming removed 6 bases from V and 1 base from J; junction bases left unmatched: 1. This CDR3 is CASRDRANTEAFF. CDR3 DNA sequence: TGTGCCAGTAGGGACAGGGCGAACACTGAAGCTTTCTTT.

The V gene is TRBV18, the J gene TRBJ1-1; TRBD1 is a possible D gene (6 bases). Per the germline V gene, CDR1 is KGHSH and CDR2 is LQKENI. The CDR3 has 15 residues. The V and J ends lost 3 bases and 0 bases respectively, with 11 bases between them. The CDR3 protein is CASSPRQALNTEAFF. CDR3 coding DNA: TGTGCCAGCTCACCCAGACAGGCGTTGAACACTGAAGCTTTCTTT.

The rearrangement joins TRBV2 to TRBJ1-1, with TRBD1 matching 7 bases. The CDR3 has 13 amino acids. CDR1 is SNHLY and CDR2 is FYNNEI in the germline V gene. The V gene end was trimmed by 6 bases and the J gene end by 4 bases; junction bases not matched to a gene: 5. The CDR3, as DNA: TGTGCCAGCAGGGATCCAGGGGGCACTGAAGCTTTCTTT. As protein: CASRDPGGTEAFF.

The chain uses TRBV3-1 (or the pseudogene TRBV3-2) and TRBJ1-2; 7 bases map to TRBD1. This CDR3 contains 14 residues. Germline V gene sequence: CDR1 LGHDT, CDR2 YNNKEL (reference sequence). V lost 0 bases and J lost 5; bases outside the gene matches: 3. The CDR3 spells CASSQDSGGYGYTF. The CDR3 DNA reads TGTGCCAGCAGCCAAGATTCAGGGGGTTATGGCTACACCTTC.